This is a list of T cell receptor beta chains from one sample in a study of blood T cell repertoires in COVID-19. Method: immunoSEQ multiplex PCR; TCRdb's copy keeps in-frame clones and lacks some. The repertoire consists of roughly 100,000 clones, with nearly 90% occurring once and the leading ten covering around 3.1%. Material for sequencing was peripheral blood. Receptor source: a man aged 45-65 years in a cohort sampled during active COVID-19. CDR3s include the opening cysteine and the closing phenylalanine or tryptophan. D genes are given only for firm matches. Clone size is given for some rows only: seen once, a few or many times, or a class if the clone is expanded.

DNA	CDR3	J	D	V	size
TGTGCCAGTAGTAATCAAGCGGGGGAGACCCAGTACTTC	CASSNQAGETQYF	TRBJ2-5	TRBD2	TRBV19	.
TGTGCCATCAGCCGAACAGGGACCGGGGAGCTGTTTTTT	CAISRTGTGELFF	TRBJ2-2	.	TRBV10-3	.
TGTGCCAGCAGCTTAACATTAGGGACAGTCAACGAGCAGTACTTC	CASSLTLGTVNEQYF	TRBJ2-7	TRBD1	TRBV7-9	.
TGTGCCAGCAGTGGGGCGCAGTCGGGCAGGGGAACCTACGAGCAGTACTTC	CASSGAQSGRGTYEQYF	TRBJ2-7	.	TRBV6-1	.
TGTGCCACTACGTCCCGGGACAGTGAAAAACTGTTTTTT	CATTSRDSEKLFF	TRBJ1-4	TRBD1	TRBV19	.
TGTGCCAGCTCAACTACAGGGGACCGGTACACCTTC	CASSTTGDRYTF	TRBJ1-2	TRBD1	TRBV18	once
TGTGCCAGCAGCCAAGATGTATCAGGGTACAATGAGCAGTTCTTC	CASSQDVSGYNEQFF	TRBJ2-1	.	TRBV4-2	.
TGTGCCAGCAGTTTCTACCCGGGGGGCACTGAAGCTTTCTTT	CASSFYPGGTEAFF	TRBJ1-1	.	TRBV28	.
TGTGCCAGCAGCTACAAAGCGACAGGGGGCATCGCTGAAGCTTTCTTT	CASSYKATGGIAEAFF	TRBJ1-1	TRBD1	TRBV13	.
TGCGCCAGCAAGCCAAGTAGCGGGAACACCGGGGAGCTGTTTTTT	CASKPSSGNTGELFF	TRBJ2-2	.	TRBV4-3	.
TGTGCCAGCAGCTTAGGAAGCTATGAGCAGTTCTTC	CASSLGSYEQFF	TRBJ2-1	.	TRBV7-6	.
TGTGCCAGCGCCGACTGGTCGACCACTGAAGCTTTCTTT	CASADWSTTEAFF	TRBJ1-1	.	TRBV6-6	.
TGTGCCAGCAGCCCCCCAACAGGGATGACAGATACGCAGTATTTT	CASSPPTGMTDTQYF	TRBJ2-3	.	TRBV11-2	.
TGTGCCAGCAGCGCCGGGACAGTTTACAACACTGAAGCTTTCTTT	CASSAGTVYNTEAFF	TRBJ1-1	TRBD1	TRBV25-1	once
TGTGCCAGCAGAAACAGGGGGCACGGGGGCTACACCTTC	CASRNRGHGGYTF	TRBJ1-2	TRBD1	TRBV6-5	.
TGTGCCACCAGCAGCGCCGCTCGCGGGGGGGCTTACGAGCAGTACTTC	CATSSAARGGAYEQYF	TRBJ2-7	TRBD2	TRBV15	.
TGTGCCAGCAGCATTAGAGACAGGGTGAACACTGAAGCTTTCTTT	CASSIRDRVNTEAFF	TRBJ1-1	TRBD1	TRBV11-3	.
TGCGCCAGTATGACCGGGACAGCCAACACTGAAGCTTTCTTT	CASMTGTANTEAFF	TRBJ1-1	TRBD1	TRBV5-1	.
TGTGCCAGCAGCCAGGGACTAGCGGGGAGGACCCAGTACTTC	CASSQGLAGRTQYF	TRBJ2-5	TRBD2	TRBV28	.
TGTGCCAGCAGCTTAGCGACAGGGGGCGCGGAGAAAGCTTTCTTT	CASSLATGGAEKAFF	TRBJ1-1	TRBD1	TRBV7-9	.
TGTGCCAGCAACCGGGGTGGCTCCTACAATGAGCAGTTCTTC	CASNRGGSYNEQFF	TRBJ2-1	.	TRBV6-5	.
TGTGCCAGCAGCGTCGACAGGGCCCACGAGCAGTACTTC	CASSVDRAHEQYF	TRBJ2-7	TRBD1	TRBV9	.
TGTGCCAGCAGCTACCCCGCGGGCACTGAAGCTTTCTTT	CASSYPAGTEAFF	TRBJ1-1	.	TRBV7-9	.
TGTGCCAGCAGTTTCGGGACTAGCGGGGCCGGGGAGCTGTTTTTT	CASSFGTSGAGELFF	TRBJ2-2	TRBD2	TRBV3-1/TRBV3-2	.
TGTGCCAGCAGCGGGGGGAGGAATAACTATGGCTACACCTTC	CASSGGRNNYGYTF	TRBJ1-2	.	TRBV7-8	few
TGTGCCACCAGCAGAGAATGGGCAGATCAAGAGACCCAGTACTTC	CATSREWADQETQYF	TRBJ2-5	.	TRBV15	.
TGCGCCAGCAGAAGGACTGCTGGGGCCAACGTCCTGACTTTC	CASRRTAGANVLTF	TRBJ2-6	.	TRBV5-1	.
TGTGCCAGCAGCCAGGGTAGACCGGGGAAGGAAGAGACCCAGTACTTC	CASSQGRPGKEETQYF	TRBJ2-5	.	TRBV4-2	.
TGTGCCAGCAGCTACGGGGCAGGGGGCACATACTATGGCTACACCTTC	CASSYGAGGTYYGYTF	TRBJ1-2	TRBD1	TRBV7-9	.
TGCGCCAGCAGCTTGTTGAGGTCGGGAGAGACCCAGTACTTC	CASSLLRSGETQYF	TRBJ2-5	.	TRBV5-1	.
TGTGCCAGCAGCTTACCTCAAAGAGGGGGAATGGCGACTGAAGCTTTCTTT	CASSLPQRGGMATEAFF	TRBJ1-1	.	TRBV7-2	.
TGTGCCAGCAGTCCGCGGGGGGCGGCCTATAGCAATCAGCCCCAGCATTTT	CASSPRGAAYSNQPQHF	TRBJ1-5	.	TRBV27	.
TGTGCCAGCAGCACAGCCGGGACAGGGTTCGAGAGGAATCAGCCCCAGCATTTT	CASSTAGTGFERNQPQHF	TRBJ1-5	TRBD1	TRBV5-6	.
TGTGCCAGCAGCCCGTCTACTAGCGCCGCTCGTTTTCATACGCAGTATTTT	CASSPSTSAARFHTQYF	TRBJ2-3	TRBD2	TRBV3-1/TRBV3-2	few
TGCGCCAGCAGCGAGACACTAGCGGCGTACCAAGAGACCCAGTACTTC	CASSETLAAYQETQYF	TRBJ2-5	TRBD2	TRBV5-1	.
TGTGCCAGCAGAGGACAGGGTCCAAATTCACCCCTCCACTTT	CASRGQGPNSPLHF	TRBJ1-6	TRBD1	TRBV7-9	.
TGTGCCAGCAGCCCGGTGGGGACTCCCTGGGGCTACACCTTC	CASSPVGTPWGYTF	TRBJ1-2	.	TRBV6-5	.
TGTGCCAGCTCCCAACGGACAGGGAGTGACTATGGCTACACCTTC	CASSQRTGSDYGYTF	TRBJ1-2	TRBD1	TRBV18	.
TGTGCCAGCAGCCAAGGTTCAAGCGGGGGCCAAGAGACCCAGTACTTC	CASSQGSSGGQETQYF	TRBJ2-5	TRBD2	TRBV4-2	.
TGTGCCAGCAGCCAGGACTACCCTGGCACAGATACGCAGTATTTT	CASSQDYPGTDTQYF	TRBJ2-3	.	TRBV6-2/TRBV6-3	.
TGCGCCAGCAGCTTGGGGTTGACAGGTCGGGTTGAGGATACGCAGTATTTT	CASSLGLTGRVEDTQYF	TRBJ2-3	.	TRBV5-1	once
TGTGCCAGCATTCGACTAGCAACGCAGTATTTT	CASIRLATQYF	TRBJ2-3	TRBD2	TRBV9	once
TGTGCCACCAGCAGAGACGTTCAGGGGAACACTGAAGCTTTCTTT	CATSRDVQGNTEAFF	TRBJ1-1	.	TRBV15	.
TGTGCCAGTAGTCTCCCGACAGGAAGGGGTGGCTACACCTTC	CASSLPTGRGGYTF	TRBJ1-2	.	TRBV19	.
TGTGCCAGCAGCCAAGGGCCCAATGAAAAACTGTTTTTT	CASSQGPNEKLFF	TRBJ1-4	.	TRBV3-1/TRBV3-2	.
TGTGCCAGCAGCAGACCCGGGACATCTGGGGCCAACGTCCTGACTTTC	CASSRPGTSGANVLTF	TRBJ2-6	.	TRBV9	once
TGCAGTGCAACCACAGAGTACGAGCAGTACTTC	CSATTEYEQYF	TRBJ2-7	.	TRBV20-1	.
TGTGCCAGCAGTGAATTGAGTAGCGGGGGGGCAGGGACCCAGTACTTC	CASSELSSGGAGTQYF	TRBJ2-5	TRBD2	TRBV25-1	.
TGTGCCAGCAGCCCAGCGGGGGGGCCCCCAGAGACCCAGTACTTC	CASSPAGGPPETQYF	TRBJ2-5	TRBD2	TRBV7-9	.
TGTGCCAGCAGTGAAAGGGGGAACACTGAAGCTTTCTTT	CASSERGNTEAFF	TRBJ1-1	.	TRBV2	.
TGTGCCAGCAGCTCTAGACAGTACCCGAACACTGAAGCTTTCTTT	CASSSRQYPNTEAFF	TRBJ1-1	.	TRBV11-3	.
TGTGCCAGCAGCTTAGCGCGATCGGGGGGTCAGCCCCAGCATTTT	CASSLARSGGQPQHF	TRBJ1-5	.	TRBV7-8	once
TGTGCCAGCAGCTTAGGGGGCCAGTCCTATGAGCAGTTCTTC	CASSLGGQSYEQFF	TRBJ2-1	.	TRBV11-3	.
TGTGCCAGCAAAGGACAGGGGACTGAAGCTTTCTTT	CASKGQGTEAFF	TRBJ1-1	TRBD1	TRBV7-9	few